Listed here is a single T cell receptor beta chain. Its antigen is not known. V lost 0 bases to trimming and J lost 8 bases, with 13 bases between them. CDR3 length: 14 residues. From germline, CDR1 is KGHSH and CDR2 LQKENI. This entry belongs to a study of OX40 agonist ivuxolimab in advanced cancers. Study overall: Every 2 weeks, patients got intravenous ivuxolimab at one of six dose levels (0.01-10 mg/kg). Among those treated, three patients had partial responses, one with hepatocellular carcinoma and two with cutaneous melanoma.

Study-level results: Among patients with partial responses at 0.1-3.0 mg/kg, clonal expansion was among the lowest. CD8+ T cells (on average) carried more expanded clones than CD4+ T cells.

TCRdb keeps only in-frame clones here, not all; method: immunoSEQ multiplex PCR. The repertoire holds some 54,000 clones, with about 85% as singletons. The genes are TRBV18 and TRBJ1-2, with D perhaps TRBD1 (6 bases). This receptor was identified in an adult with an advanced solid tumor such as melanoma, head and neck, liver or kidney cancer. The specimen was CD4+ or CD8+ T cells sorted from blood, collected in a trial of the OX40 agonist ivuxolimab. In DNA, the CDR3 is TGTGCCAGCTCACCACCGACAGGATCGGAAGGCTACACCTTC. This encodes CASSPPTGSEGYTF.